This T cell receptor (beta chain) is drawn from a study of OX40 agonist ivuxolimab in advanced cancers. Repertoires were generated with immunoSEQ multiplex PCR, while TCRdb's copy carries only in-frame clones and drops some. The sample has over 45,000 clones, around nine tenths seen once. This CDR3 comprises 16 residues. Trimming removed 0 bases at V and 1 base at J, with 11 bases between. The germline CDR1 and CDR2 sequences are SGHNT and YYREEE (reference sequence). This TCR was recovered from an adult with an advanced solid tumor such as melanoma, head and neck, liver or kidney cancer. This sequence joins TRBV5-4 and TRBJ1-5; D is perhaps TRBD1 (5 bases). The sequences come from CD4+ or CD8+ T cells sorted from blood, collected in a trial of the OX40 agonist ivuxolimab. CDR3 DNA: TGTGCCAGCAGCTTGGACGGGGGGGGGAGCAATCAGCCCCAGCATTTT. This encodes CASSLDGGGSNQPQHF.